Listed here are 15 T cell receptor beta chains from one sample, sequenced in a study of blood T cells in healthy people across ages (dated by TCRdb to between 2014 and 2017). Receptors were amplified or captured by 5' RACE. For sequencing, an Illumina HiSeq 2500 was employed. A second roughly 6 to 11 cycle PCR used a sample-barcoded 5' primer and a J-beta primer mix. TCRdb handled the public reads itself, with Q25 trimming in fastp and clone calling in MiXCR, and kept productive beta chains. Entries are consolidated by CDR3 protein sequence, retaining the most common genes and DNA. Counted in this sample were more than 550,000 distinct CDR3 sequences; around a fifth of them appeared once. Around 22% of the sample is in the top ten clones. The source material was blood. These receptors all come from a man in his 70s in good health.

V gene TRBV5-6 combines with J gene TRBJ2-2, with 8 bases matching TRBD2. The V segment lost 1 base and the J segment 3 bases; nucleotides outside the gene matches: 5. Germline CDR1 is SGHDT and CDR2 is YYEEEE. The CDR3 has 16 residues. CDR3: CASSLYGTRDTGELFF. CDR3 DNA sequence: TGTGCCAGCAGCTTGTATGGGACTAGAGACACCGGGGAGCTGTTTTTT.

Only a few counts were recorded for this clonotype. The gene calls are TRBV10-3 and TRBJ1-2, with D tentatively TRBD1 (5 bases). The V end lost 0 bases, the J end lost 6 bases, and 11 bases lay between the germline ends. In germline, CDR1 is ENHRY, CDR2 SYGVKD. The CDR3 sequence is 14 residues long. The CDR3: CAISESITGHGYTF. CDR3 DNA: TGTGCCATCAGTGAGTCTATAACAGGCCATGGCTACACCTTC.

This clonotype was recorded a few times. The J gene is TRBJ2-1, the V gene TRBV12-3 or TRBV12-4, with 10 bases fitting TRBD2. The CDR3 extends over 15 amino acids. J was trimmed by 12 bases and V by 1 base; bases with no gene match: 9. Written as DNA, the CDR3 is TGTGCCAGCAGTTTAGAGGCTAGCGGGGGATTTTGGCAGTTCTTC. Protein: CASSLEASGGFWQFF.

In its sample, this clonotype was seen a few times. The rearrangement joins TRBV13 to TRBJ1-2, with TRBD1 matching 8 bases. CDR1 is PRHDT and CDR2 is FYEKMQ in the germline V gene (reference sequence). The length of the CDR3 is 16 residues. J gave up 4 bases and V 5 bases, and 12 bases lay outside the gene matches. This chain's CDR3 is CASSPRTGTWVYGYTF. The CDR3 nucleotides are TGTGCCAGCAGCCCGAGGACAGGGACCTGGGTCTATGGCTACACCTTC.

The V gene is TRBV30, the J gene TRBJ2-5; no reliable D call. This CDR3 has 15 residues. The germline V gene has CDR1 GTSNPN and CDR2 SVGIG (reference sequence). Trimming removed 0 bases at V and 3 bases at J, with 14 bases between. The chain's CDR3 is CAWSVSRGSKETQYF. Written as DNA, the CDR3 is TGTGCCTGGAGTGTATCCAGAGGAAGTAAAGAGACCCAGTACTTC.

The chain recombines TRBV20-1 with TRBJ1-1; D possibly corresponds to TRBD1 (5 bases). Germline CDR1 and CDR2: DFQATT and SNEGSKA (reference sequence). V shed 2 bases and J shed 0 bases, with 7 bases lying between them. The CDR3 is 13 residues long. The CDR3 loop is CSARRDLNTEAFF. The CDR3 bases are TGCAGTGCTAGACGGGACCTGAACACTGAAGCTTTCTTT.

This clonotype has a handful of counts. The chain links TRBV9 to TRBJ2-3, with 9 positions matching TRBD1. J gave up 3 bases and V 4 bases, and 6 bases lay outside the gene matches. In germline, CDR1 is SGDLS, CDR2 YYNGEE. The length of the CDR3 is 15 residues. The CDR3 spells CASSSGQGWTDTQYF. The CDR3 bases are TGTGCCAGCAGCTCCGGACAGGGGTGGACAGATACGCAGTATTTT. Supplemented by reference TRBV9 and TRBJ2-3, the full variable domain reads DSGVTQTPKHLITATGQRVTLRCSPRSGDLSVYWYQQSLDQGLQFLIQYYNGEERAKGNILERFSAQQFPDLHSELNLSSLELGDSALYFCASSSGQGWTDTQYFGPGTRLTVL.

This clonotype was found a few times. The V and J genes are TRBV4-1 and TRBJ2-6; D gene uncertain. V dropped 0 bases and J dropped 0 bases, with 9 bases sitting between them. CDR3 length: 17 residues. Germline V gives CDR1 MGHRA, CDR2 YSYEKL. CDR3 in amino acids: CASSQDIGFSGANVLTF. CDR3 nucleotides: TGCGCCAGCAGCCAAGATATAGGGTTCTCTGGGGCCAACGTCCTGACTTTC.

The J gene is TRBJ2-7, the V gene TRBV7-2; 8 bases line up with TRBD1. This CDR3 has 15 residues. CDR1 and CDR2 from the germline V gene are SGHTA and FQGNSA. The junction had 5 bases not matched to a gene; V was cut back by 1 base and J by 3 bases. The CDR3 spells CASSLGGQGNYEQYV. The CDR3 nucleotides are TGTGCCAGCAGCTTAGGTGGACAGGGCAACTACGAGCAGTACGTC.

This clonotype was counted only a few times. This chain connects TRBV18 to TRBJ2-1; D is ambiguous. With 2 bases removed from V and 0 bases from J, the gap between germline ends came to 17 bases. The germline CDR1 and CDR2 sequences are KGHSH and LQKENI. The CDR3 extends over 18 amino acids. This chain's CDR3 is CASSPSHHSGLSYNEQFF. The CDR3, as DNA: TGTGCCAGCTCACCAAGCCATCATTCCGGCCTCTCCTACAATGAGCAGTTCTTC. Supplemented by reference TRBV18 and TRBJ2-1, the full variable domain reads NAGVMQNPRHLVRRRGQEARLRCSPMKGHSHVYWYRQLPEEGLKFMVYLQKENIIDESGMPKERFSAEFPKEGPSILRIQQVVRGDSAAYFCASSPSHHSGLSYNEQFFGPGTRLTVL.

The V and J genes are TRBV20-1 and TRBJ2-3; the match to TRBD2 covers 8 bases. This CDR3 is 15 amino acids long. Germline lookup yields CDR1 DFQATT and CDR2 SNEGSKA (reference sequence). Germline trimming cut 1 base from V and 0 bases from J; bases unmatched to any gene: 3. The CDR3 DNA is TGCAGTGCTAGAGGGGCTAGCGGGAGCACAGATACGCAGTATTTT. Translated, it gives CSARGASGSTDTQYF.

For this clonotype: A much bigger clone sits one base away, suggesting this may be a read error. CDR3 coding DNA: TGTGCCAGCAGTCGGGACGACAATGAGCAGTTCTTC. The encoded protein is CASSRDDNEQFF. The chain joins TRBV12-3 or TRBV12-4 to TRBJ2-1, with D perhaps given as TRBD1 or TRBD2 (5 bases each). V dropped 5 bases and J dropped 5 bases, with 7 bases sitting between them. CDR3 length: 12 amino acids.

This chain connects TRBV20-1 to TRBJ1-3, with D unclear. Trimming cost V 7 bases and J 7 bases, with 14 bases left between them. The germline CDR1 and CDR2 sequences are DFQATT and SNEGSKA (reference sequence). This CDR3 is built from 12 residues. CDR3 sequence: CSVRHAQNTIYF. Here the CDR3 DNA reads TGCAGTGTTAGGCACGCCCAGAACACCATATATTTT.

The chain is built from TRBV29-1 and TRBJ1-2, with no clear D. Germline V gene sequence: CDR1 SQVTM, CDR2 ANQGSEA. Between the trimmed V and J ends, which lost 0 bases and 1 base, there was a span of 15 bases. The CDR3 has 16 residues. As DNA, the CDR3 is TGCAGCGTTGAAGAAGAGAGGTCCAGACTTAACTATGGCTACACCTTC. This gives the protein CSVEEERSRLNYGYTF.

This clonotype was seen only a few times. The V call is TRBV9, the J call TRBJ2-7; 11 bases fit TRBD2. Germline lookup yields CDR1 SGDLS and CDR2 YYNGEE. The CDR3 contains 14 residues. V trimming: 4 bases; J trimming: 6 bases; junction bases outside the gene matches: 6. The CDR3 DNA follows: TGTGCCAGCAGCCCGATAGCGGGGGGGCTCGAGCAGTACTTC. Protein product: CASSPIAGGLEQYF.